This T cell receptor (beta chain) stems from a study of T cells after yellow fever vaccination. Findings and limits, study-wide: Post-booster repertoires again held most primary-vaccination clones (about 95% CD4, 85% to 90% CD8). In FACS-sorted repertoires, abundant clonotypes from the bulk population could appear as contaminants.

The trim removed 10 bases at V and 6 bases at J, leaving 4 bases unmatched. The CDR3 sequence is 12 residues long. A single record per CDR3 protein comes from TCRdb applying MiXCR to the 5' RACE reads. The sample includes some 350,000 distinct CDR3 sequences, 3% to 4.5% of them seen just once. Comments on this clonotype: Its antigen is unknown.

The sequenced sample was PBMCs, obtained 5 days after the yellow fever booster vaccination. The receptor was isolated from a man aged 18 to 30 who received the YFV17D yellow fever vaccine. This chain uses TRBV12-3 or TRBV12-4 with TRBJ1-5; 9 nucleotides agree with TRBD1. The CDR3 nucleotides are TGTGCCATCGGACAGGGGACTCAGCCCCAGCATTTT. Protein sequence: CAIGQGTQPQHF.